This entry is about one T cell receptor (beta chain). Germline V lookup: CDR1 SQVTM, CDR2 ANQGSEA. The V gene lost 0 bases and the J gene lost 8 bases, with 16 bases spanning the gap. The CDR3 sequence is 14 residues long. The study excluded patients with uncontrolled infection, other autoimmune disease, pregnancy or lactation. The sample is drawn from a study of T cells in Graves' hyperthyroidism and ophthalmopathy. Amplified TCR beta CDR3 regions derived from RNA transcripts. An initial round of RT-PCR targeting the TCR CDR3 relied on the HTBI primer set. TCRdb called the multiplex PCR reads again in MiXCR, with one record for every CDR3 protein. The sample contains 730,000 or so distinct CDR3 sequences, roughly a sixth of which appear only once.

The receptor was derived from a woman in her fifties or sixties with Graves' hyperthyroidism that later progressed to Graves' ophthalmopathy. The chain links TRBV29-1 to TRBJ1-2, with a tentative D call TRBD1 (6 bases). Sequencing was performed on blood. For the CDR3, the DNA is TGCAGCGTTGAAGATTCTAGGGGGGCAGCAGGCTACACCTTC. It translates to CSVEDSRGAAGYTF.